Shown below are 24 T cell receptor beta chains from a single sample sequenced in a study of beta chain features in type 1 diabetes. TCRB transcripts that were expressed got sequenced, as all of the isolated RNA had been reverse transcribed. TCRdb keeps only in-frame clones here, not all; method: immunoSEQ multiplex PCR. The sample shows 310,000 or so clones, approximately 8% of them seen only once. The specimen sequenced was central memory CD4+ T cells from blood. These receptors were taken from a woman under 30 in good health.

The J gene is TRBJ2-5, the V gene TRBV5-6; 7 nucleotides align to TRBD1. The germline V gene encodes CDR1 SGHDT and CDR2 YYEEEE. V shed 0 bases, J shed 7 bases, and the junction held 9 bases outside the gene matches. CDR3 length equals 15 residues. The CDR3 loop reads CASSLVGTDKRTQYF. The CDR3 bases are TGTGCCAGCAGCTTGGTAGGGACAGACAAGAGGACCCAGTACTTC.

About this clone: The sample holds other DNA sequences that translate to the same CDR3. The V gene is TRBV19, the J gene TRBJ2-5; D is perhaps TRBD1 (6 bases). Germline loops: CDR1 LNHDA, CDR2 SQIVND (reference sequence). There are 13 residues in the CDR3. Trimming removed 3 bases from V and 2 bases from J, with 7 bases in between. CDR3 in amino acids: CASSIGQQETQYF. The CDR3 nucleotides read TGTGCCAGTAGTATCGGACAGCAAGAGACCCAGTACTTC.

This clone was counted only a few times. The chain combines TRBV7-3 with TRBJ2-6; D not certain. This CDR3 contains 16 residues. Trimming stripped 0 bases from V and 0 bases from J, with 6 bases between. Looked up from germline, CDR1 is SGHTA and CDR2 is FQGTGA. The CDR3 region is CASSLTYSSGANVLTF. As DNA, the CDR3 is TGTGCCAGCAGCTTAACCTACAGCTCTGGGGCCAACGTCCTGACTTTC.

This clone was recorded a few times. The rearrangement uses TRBV10-1 and TRBJ2-3, with TRBD2 identical over 9 bases. This CDR3 has 18 residues. The V gene's germline CDR1 is WNHNN and CDR2 SYGVQD (reference sequence). V was pared by 3 bases and J by 5 bases, with 15 bases of the junction left unmatched. The CDR3 nucleotides are TGCGCCAGCAGTGACGGGACTAGCCTTGGTACAAAGCTAGATACGCAGTATTTT. The encoded protein is CASSDGTSLGTKLDTQYF.

Comment on this clone: This could be a read error, since a much larger clone is one nucleotide away. Other DNA sequences in the same sample also yield this CDR3. The genes are TRBV9 and TRBJ2-6; D is ambiguous. Trimming removed 0 bases at V and 0 bases at J, with 1 base between. The CDR3 totals 14 residues. Looked up from germline, CDR1 is SGDLS and CDR2 is YYNGEE. Here the CDR3 reads CASSVDSGANVLTF. CDR3 DNA: TGTGCCAGCAGCGTAGACTCTGGGGCCAACGTCCTGACTTTC.

This clone was picked up a small number of times. The rearrangement joins TRBV19 to TRBJ1-5; a weak D match, TRBD1 (6 bases). Trimming removed 3 bases from V and 4 bases from J, with 10 bases in between. The CDR3 spans 14 residues. CDR1 LNHDA and CDR2 SQIVND come from the germline V gene (reference sequence). CDR3 protein: CASSIHRANQPQHF. The CDR3 nucleotides read TGTGCCAGTAGTATCCACAGGGCAAATCAGCCCCAGCATTTT. Full variable domain (missing parts from reference TRBV19 and TRBJ1-5): DGGITQSPKYLFRKEGQNVTLSCEQNLNHDAMYWYRQDPGQGLRLIYYSQIVNDFQKGDIAEGYSVSREKKESFPLTVTSAQKNPTAFYLCASSIHRANQPQHFGDGTRLSIL.

This chain uses TRBV29-1 with TRBJ1-1; no clear D gene. The CDR3 runs to 13 residues. Trimming removed 4 bases from V and 1 base from J, with 10 bases in between. Germline V lookup: CDR1 SQVTM, CDR2 ANQGSEA. The CDR3 DNA is TGCAGCGTTGGACGGACGTGGAACACTGAAGCTTTCTTT. Encoded protein: CSVGRTWNTEAFF.

This clone turned up a few times. The gene calls are TRBV29-1 and TRBJ2-3, with 12 bases fitting TRBD2. The CDR3 covers 14 residues. Germline V gives CDR1 SQVTM, CDR2 ANQGSEA. Trimming removed 5 bases from V and 2 bases from J; junction bases left unmatched: 2. Written as DNA, the CDR3 is TGCAGCGTTAGGACTAGCGGGAACACAGATACGCAGTATTTT. Translated: CSVRTSGNTDTQYF.

The table lists this clone with a few counts. Written as DNA, the CDR3 is TGTGCCAGCAGTTTTAAGGGGGCAGGAGGCACCGGGGAGCTGTTTTTT. Amino acids: CASSFKGAGGTGELFF. The chain combines TRBV11-2 with TRBJ2-2; 7 bases agree with TRBD1. Germline V lookup: CDR1 SGHAT, CDR2 FQNNGV. Losses at the gene ends were 6 bases for V and 4 bases for J; bases not matched to a gene: 11. This CDR3 comprises 16 residues.

This clone was seen only a few times. V usage is TRBV7-2 and J usage is TRBJ2-4, with D perhaps TRBD1 (6 bases). Germline CDR1 is SGHTA and CDR2 is FQGNSA. The CDR3 length is 16 residues. The germline V and J ends were trimmed by 1 base and 6 bases, with 16 bases remaining between them. The CDR3 DNA follows: TGTGCCAGCAGCTTAGGAATAACAGGGACGTTAAACATTCAGTACTTC. It specifies CASSLGITGTLNIQYF.

V usage is TRBV4-3 and J usage is TRBJ2-5; the D gene is possibly TRBD2 (6 bases). CDR1 is LGHNA, CDR2 YSLEER, per germline. The CDR3 is 13 residues long. The ends were cut back, 4 bases at V and 2 bases at J, with 8 bases in the middle. This CDR3 is CASSPSGQETQYF. The CDR3 region has the DNA TGCGCCAGCAGCCCCAGCGGGCAAGAGACCCAGTACTTC.

The table lists this clone with a few counts. The J gene is TRBJ2-5, the V gene TRBV5-1, with D perhaps TRBD2 (6 bases). V was pared by 3 bases and J by 6 bases, with 27 bases between. The CDR3 consists of 18 residues. Germline assignment: CDR1 SGHRS and CDR2 YFSETQ. Here the CDR3 DNA reads TGCGCCAGCAGCTGGCACCTATATGGCGGGGCGTTCGGAAAGACCCAGTACTTC. It codes for CASSWHLYGGAFGKTQYF.

This clone was detected ten times or more. The chain is built from TRBV21-1 and TRBJ2-4. TRBV21-1 has pseudogene status. The CDR3 loop spans 17 amino acids. The CDR3 loop is CASSPRGWGIAKNIQYF. Here the CDR3 DNA reads TGTGCCAGCAGCCCCCGAGGGTGGGGGATAGCCAAAAACATTCAGTACTTC.

The CDR3, as DNA: TGTGCCAGCACACGGGACATGGAAACAGATACGCAGTATTTT. Translation: CASTRDMETDTQYF. The rearrangement links TRBV2 to TRBJ2-3; D is perhaps TRBD1 (6 bases). V lost 7 bases, J lost 3 bases, and 14 bases lay in between. Germline V gene data show CDR1 as SNHLY and CDR2 as FYNNEI. CDR3 size: 14 residues.

This clone was seen a handful of times. The V call is TRBV28, the J call TRBJ2-7, with 12 bases lining up with TRBD2. CDR1 MDHEN and CDR2 SYDVKM come from the germline V gene. The V and J ends lost 3 bases and 2 bases, in that order; junction bases with no gene match: 11. The CDR3 consists of 18 residues. CDR3 in amino acids: CASSFSLLAGGGTYEQYF. In DNA form, the CDR3 reads TGTGCCAGCAGTTTCTCCCTACTAGCGGGAGGAGGAACCTACGAGCAGTACTTC.

DNA of the CDR3: TGCGCCAGCAGGATGGGACAGACAACCGGGGAGCTGTTTTTT. This sequence encodes CASRMGQTTGELFF. The chain carries TRBV10-2 and TRBJ2-2, with 7 bases that match TRBD1. Looked up from germline, CDR1 is WSHSY and CDR2 is SAAADI. V dropped 6 bases and J dropped 5; count of bases not matched to a gene: 6. There are 14 residues in the CDR3.

This clone was detected only a few times. The chain combines TRBV4-3 with TRBJ1-5, with TRBD1 as a possible D gene (6 bases). From germline, CDR1 is LGHNA and CDR2 YSLEER. Trimming pared 0 bases from V and 6 bases from J, leaving 12 bases between. This CDR3 is built from 15 residues. The CDR3 loop reads CASSQDPGGGQPQHF. CDR3 sequence (DNA): TGCGCCAGCAGCCAAGATCCGGGGGGCGGTCAGCCCCAGCATTTT.

J is TRBJ2-5 and V is TRBV7-9; D remains ambiguous. From germline, CDR1 is SEHNR and CDR2 FQNEAQ (reference sequence). V shed 1 base and J shed 2 bases, with 8 bases lying between them. There are 14 residues in the CDR3. The chain's CDR3 is CASSLDVGQETQYF. CDR3 sequence (DNA): TGTGCCAGCAGCTTAGATGTAGGGCAAGAGACCCAGTACTTC.

The chain couples TRBV6-6 to TRBJ2-4, with D possibly TRBD2 on 5 matching bases. This CDR3 region has 11 residues. The V end lost 2 bases, the J end lost 15 bases, and 11 bases lay between the germline ends. Germline V lookup: CDR1 MNHNY, CDR2 SVGAGI (reference sequence). The CDR3 DNA follows: TGTGCCAGCAGTTACGAGGGTTCTATGTACTTC. Amino acid sequence: CASSYEGSMYF.

Many counts were recorded for this clone. V and J are TRBV6-5 and TRBJ2-7; TRBD2 agrees at 9 bases. From germline, CDR1 is MNHEY and CDR2 SVGAGI. J gave up 6 bases and V 8 bases, and 8 bases lay outside the gene matches. The CDR3 covers 13 residues. DNA for the CDR3: TGTGCCAGCGTCGGGACTAGCAACGGCGAGCAGTACTTC. Translated, it gives CASVGTSNGEQYF.

In its sample, this clone was seen a few times. This sample includes further DNA sequences coding for the same CDR3. This sequence joins TRBV7-2 and TRBJ2-7, with TRBD2 matching over 11 bases. This CDR3 contains 15 residues. V trimming: 1 base; J trimming: 4 bases; junction bases outside the gene matches: 3. Germline CDR1 SGHTA, CDR2 FQGNSA. The DNA of the CDR3 is TGTGCCAGCAGCTTAGGACTAGCGGGAACGTACGAGCAGTACTTC. It encodes CASSLGLAGTYEQYF. The full variable domain, its missing parts supplied by reference TRBV7-2 and TRBJ2-7, is GAGVSQSPSNKVTEKGKDVELRCDPISGHTALYWYRQSLGQGLEFLIYFQGNSAPDKSGLPSDRFSAERTGGSVSTLTIQRTQQEDSAVYLCASSLGLAGTYEQYFGPGTRLTVT.

This clone was found many times. The chain joins TRBV28 to TRBJ1-5; no definite D call. The CDR3 has 13 residues. Trimming shortened V by 6 bases and J by 0 bases, and 6 bases separated the two germline ends. Germline CDR1 MDHEN, CDR2 SYDVKM. CDR3 loop: CASRAPSNQPQHF. The DNA of the CDR3 is TGTGCCAGCAGGGCGCCTAGCAATCAGCCCCAGCATTTT.

There are a few counts of this clone. The chain recombines TRBV4-2 with TRBJ2-1, with TRBD2 as a possible D gene (5 bases). V shed 4 bases and J shed 1 base, with 14 bases lying between them. The CDR3 totals 16 residues. From germline, CDR1 is LGHNA and CDR2 YNFKEQ. The CDR3 region has the DNA TGTGCCAGCAGCCCCGGCCCCAGCGGATCCTACAATGAGCAGTTCTTC. Translating it yields CASSPGPSGSYNEQFF.

This clone was counted a few times. The V and J genes are TRBV19 and TRBJ2-7; possible D gene TRBD2, 6 bases. This CDR3 contains 13 residues. Germline V gives CDR1 LNHDA, CDR2 SQIVND (reference sequence). V was trimmed by 3 bases and J by 3 bases, leaving 9 bases between them. CDR3 region: CASSIREFYEQYF. In DNA, the CDR3 is TGTGCCAGTAGTATTCGGGAGTTCTACGAGCAGTACTTC.